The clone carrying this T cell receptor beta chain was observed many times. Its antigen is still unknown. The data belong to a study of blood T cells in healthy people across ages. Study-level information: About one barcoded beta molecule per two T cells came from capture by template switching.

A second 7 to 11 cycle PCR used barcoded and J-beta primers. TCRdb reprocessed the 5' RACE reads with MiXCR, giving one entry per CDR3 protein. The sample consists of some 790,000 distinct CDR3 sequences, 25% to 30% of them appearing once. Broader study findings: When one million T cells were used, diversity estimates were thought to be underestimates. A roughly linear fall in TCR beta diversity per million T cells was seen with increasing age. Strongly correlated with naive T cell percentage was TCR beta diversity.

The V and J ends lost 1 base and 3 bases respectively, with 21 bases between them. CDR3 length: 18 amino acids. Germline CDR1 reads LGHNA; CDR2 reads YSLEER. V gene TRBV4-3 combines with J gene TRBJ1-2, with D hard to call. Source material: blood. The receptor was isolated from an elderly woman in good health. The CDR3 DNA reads TGCGCCAGCAGCCAAGTATTGGGGAGAGTCACGAGGGACTATGGCTACACCTTC. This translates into CASSQVLGRVTRDYGYTF.